One and the same sample provided the 6 T cell receptor beta chains below, sequenced in a study of breast tumors, draining lymph nodes, adjacent tissues. TCRdb re-called the multiplex PCR reads through MiXCR, storing one row per CDR3 protein. The sample records some 170,000 distinct CDR3 sequences, 30% to 40% being singletons. Breast cancer patients provided tissue from their axillary draining lymph nodes. Sequencing input: axillary lymph node tissue. The receptors come from a female donor with breast cancer. Some clones in this sample may be carry-over from other donors' samples.

This clonotype occurred many times. The rearrangement links TRBV12-3 or TRBV12-4 to TRBJ1-3; no reliable D call. CDR3 size: 14 residues. V was clipped by 6 bases and J by 1 base, with 10 bases between them. CDR3: CASRIGGSGNTIYF. The CDR3 DNA reads as TGTGCCAGCAGGATAGGCGGGTCTGGAAACACCATATATTTT.

This clonotype was picked up many times. J is TRBJ1-2 and V is TRBV29-1; 7 positions agree with TRBD1. The CDR3 totals 13 residues. Germline assignment: CDR1 SQVTM and CDR2 ANQGSEA. After removal of 7 bases from V and 8 bases from J, the junction contained 13 bases not matched to a gene. As DNA, the CDR3 is TGCAGCGCGGGATTAGGGGGCGTTGGAGGCTACACCTTC. Residues: CSAGLGGVGGYTF.

The table lists this clonotype with many counts. The V call is TRBV12-3 or TRBV12-4, the J call TRBJ1-4; 11 positions agree with TRBD1. The CDR3 length is 18 residues. The trim removed 1 base at V and 3 bases at J, leaving 7 bases unmatched. CDR3 sequence: CASSLGQDRGPSNEKLFF. Here the CDR3 DNA reads TGTGCCAGCAGTTTAGGGCAGGACAGGGGGCCGTCTAATGAAAAACTGTTTTTT.

The chain recombines TRBV7-9 with TRBJ2-2, with 10 bases that match TRBD1. Germline V gives CDR1 SEHNR, CDR2 FQNEAQ (reference sequence). Losses at the gene ends were 4 bases for V and 7 bases for J; bases not matched to a gene: 6. The CDR3 is 15 amino acids. The CDR3 region is CASSSRTGGIGELFF. The CDR3 DNA reads as TGTGCCAGCAGCTCCCGGACAGGGGGAATCGGGGAGCTGTTTTTT. Variable domain in full (rest from reference TRBV7-9 and TRBJ2-2): DTGVSQNPRHKITKRGQNVTFRCDPISEHNRLYWYRQTLGQGPEFLTYFQNEAQLEKSRLLSDRFSAERPKGSFSTLEIQRTEQGDSAMYLCASSSRTGGIGELFFGEGSRLTVL.

On this clonotype itself: The junction departs from the called germline gene at one end, perhaps through a read error. This sequence joins TRBV2 and TRBJ1-5; D is ambiguous. In germline, CDR1 is SNHLY, CDR2 FYNNEI. There are 16 residues in the CDR3. DNA of the CDR3: TGTGCCAGCAGTGAAAGGGCGGGATGGGAGAATCAGCCCCGGCATTTC. This encodes CASSERAGWENQPRHF.

The rearrangement links TRBV30 to TRBJ2-6; TRBD1 might be the D (5 bases). This CDR3 is built from 17 residues. Germline V gene lookup returns CDR1 GTSNPN and CDR2 SVGIG (reference sequence). V was pared by 5 bases and J by 1 base, with 18 bases between. CDR3 protein: CAWGRGRVPSGANVLTF. DNA of the CDR3: TGTGCCTGGGGACGAGGCAGGGTTCCTTCTGGGGCCAACGTCCTGACTTTC. Full variable domain (remainder filled in from reference TRBV30 and TRBJ2-6): SQTIHQWPATLVQPVGSPLSLECTVEGTSNPNLYWYRQAAGRGLQLLFYSVGIGQISSEVPQNLSASRPQDRQFILSSKKLLLSDSGFYLCAWGRGRVPSGANVLTFGAGSRLTVL.